In this sample, the clone carrying this TCR beta chain turned up once. The sample originates from a study of blood T cell repertoires in COVID-19. Study in general: Acute and convalescent COVID-19 samples came from the United States, Italy and Spain.

TCRdb's table, derived via immunoSEQ multiplex PCR, lists solely in-frame clones and lacks some. The sample has 150,000 to 200,000 clones, more than 60% seen once. V dropped 1 base and J dropped 3; count of bases not matched to a gene: 2. Per germline, CDR1 SGHTA and CDR2 FQGTGA. The CDR3 length is 15 residues. This clonotype was sampled from a man between 65 and 85 years old with acute or convalescent COVID-19. The chain recombines TRBV7-3 with TRBJ2-1; 8 nucleotides align to TRBD2. Specimen: peripheral blood. This CDR3 reads CASSLRLANYNEQFF. CDR3 in DNA: TGTGCCAGCAGCTTAAGACTAGCGAACTACAATGAGCAGTTCTTC. Complete variable domain (other parts from reference TRBV7-3 and TRBJ2-1): GAGVSQTPSNKVTEKGKYVELRCDPISGHTALYWYRQSLGQGPEFLIYFQGTGAADDSGLPNDRFFAVRPEGSVSTLKIQRTERGDSAVYLCASSLRLANYNEQFFGPGTRLTVL.